This passage covers 24 T cell receptor beta chains from one sample sequenced in a study of blood T cells in healthy people across ages. The authors ran a second PCR of roughly 6 to 12 cycles using a sample-barcoded 5' primer and a J-beta primer mix. Via MiXCR, TCRdb re-called the 5' RACE reads, giving one row per CDR3 protein. Of under 850,000 distinct CDR3 sequences listed, under 40% were seen once; the top ten hold 10% to 15%. The sample consisted of blood. These receptor sequences come from a man in his late teens or twenties in good health.

This clonotype was seen a few times. The chain uses TRBV7-8 and TRBJ2-3; unclear D gene. The V gene's germline CDR1 is SGHVS and CDR2 FQNEAQ. The V end lost 5 bases, the J end lost 0 bases, and 15 bases lay between the germline ends. CDR3 length: 16 residues. CDR3 region: CASSLYAPASTDTQYF. Here the CDR3 DNA reads TGTGCCAGCAGCCTATACGCCCCGGCCAGCACAGATACGCAGTATTTT.

The gene calls are TRBV6-5 and TRBJ2-2; D gene ambiguous. The germline V gene encodes CDR1 MNHEY and CDR2 SVGAGI. Trimming removed 6 bases at V and 6 bases at J, with 8 bases between. The CDR3 sequence is 12 residues long. Written as DNA, the CDR3 is TGTGCCAGCAGCAACCTACCCGGGGAGCTGTTTTTT. Amino acids: CASSNLPGELFF.

In regard to this clonotype: A single base separates this from a much larger clone, so it may be a read error. This chain links TRBV21-1 with TRBJ1-2; the table calls TRBD1, which could not be checked here. TRBV21-1 represents a pseudogene. The CDR3 sequence is 17 residues long. CDR3 nucleotides: TGTGCCGGCAGCAAAGACACGGGGCAGTCGCATGTCTATGGCTACACCTTC. Translated, it gives CAGSKDTGQSHVYGYTF.

J is TRBJ2-3 and V is TRBV7-2, with TRBD2 as a possible D gene (6 bases). CDR3 length: 15 residues. Looked up from germline, CDR1 is SGHTA and CDR2 is FQGNSA. Trimming cost V 6 bases and J 6 bases, with 19 bases left between them. CDR3 DNA: TGTGCCAGCAGGGGGCCGGGGGACCTCCCCGATACGCAGTATTTT. Encoded protein: CASRGPGDLPDTQYF.

Worth noting for this clonotype: A read error may explain this, as a much larger clone is one base away. This sequence joins TRBV4-3 and TRBJ2-1; a possible D gene is TRBD1 (6 bases). The J call may be mistaken, given a closer DNA end match to TRBJ2-7. Germline V gene data show CDR1 as LGHNA and CDR2 as YSLEER. The CDR3 extends over 16 amino acids. CDR3 residues: CASSQEGTLSYNEQYF. The DNA for the CDR3 is TGCGCCAGCAGCCAAGAAGGGACATTGTCCTACAATGAGCAGTACTTC.

The CDR3 protein is CASSLLGQINSPLHF. The DNA of the CDR3 is TGTGCCAGCAGCTTACTGGGACAAATTAATTCACCCCTCCACTTT. The chain links TRBV7-9 to TRBJ1-6; TRBD1 might be the D (6 bases). Germline values: CDR1 SEHNR, CDR2 FQNEAQ (reference sequence). The CDR3 consists of 15 residues. Between the trimmed V and J ends, which lost 2 bases and 6 bases, there was a span of 11 bases.

The rearrangement joins TRBV7-2 to TRBJ1-2, with 8 bases identical to TRBD1. After removal of 6 bases from V and 3 bases from J, the junction contained 3 bases not matched to a gene. The length of the CDR3 is 13 residues. Germline-derived CDR1 and CDR2 are SGHTA and FQGNSA. The DNA of the CDR3 is TGTGCCAGCAGGAAGGGACAGGACTATGGCTACACCTTC. Protein sequence: CASRKGQDYGYTF. Based on the CDR3 plus reference TRBV7-2 and TRBJ1-2, the full variable domain is GAGVSQSPSNKVTEKGKDVELRCDPISGHTALYWYRQSLGQGLEFLIYFQGNSAPDKSGLPSDRFSAERTGGSVSTLTIQRTQQEDSAVYLCASRKGQDYGYTFGSGTRLTVV.

This clonotype was detected only a few times. This chain uses TRBV29-1 with TRBJ2-7, with D perhaps TRBD1 (7 bases). Germline V gene lookup returns CDR1 SQVTM and CDR2 ANQGSEA. The CDR3 contains 14 residues. The V end lost 7 bases, the J end lost 7 bases, and 23 bases lay between the germline ends. The DNA of the CDR3 is TGCAGCGCCGGGGACAGCCGGAGGGCCCATGAGCAGTACTTC. It encodes CSAGDSRRAHEQYF.

The chain carries TRBV6-2 or TRBV6-3 and TRBJ2-4; D gene uncertain. The J call may be incorrect, as the DNA end agrees better with TRBJ2-7. The CDR3 is made up of 11 amino acids. CDR1 and CDR2 (germline): MNHEY, SVGEGT. The CDR3 here is CASSNRNEQYF. CDR3 DNA sequence: TGTGCCAGCAGTAATCGAAACGAGCAGTACTTC.

This chain connects TRBV10-3 to TRBJ1-5; the match to TRBD1 covers 10 bases. This CDR3 is 15 amino acids long. Germline CDR1 is ENHRY and CDR2 is SYGVKD. With 6 bases clipped from V and 9 bases from J, the junction kept 11 bases outside the gene matches. In DNA, the CDR3 is TGTGCCATCAGCACCGGGACAGGGGAGGATCGGCCCCAGCATTTT. It encodes CAISTGTGEDRPQHF.

This clonotype was counted many times. V is TRBV7-6 and J is TRBJ2-7, with D possibly being TRBD2 (6 bases). Germline CDR1 reads SGHVS; CDR2 reads FNYEAQ. The CDR3 totals 14 residues. V lost 5 bases, J lost 0 bases, and 11 bases lay in between. The CDR3 sequence is CASSRDLNSYEQYF. The CDR3 nucleotides read TGTGCCAGCAGCCGGGACTTAAACTCCTACGAGCAGTACTTC.

This clonotype has more than one count but fewer than ten. The chain couples TRBV20-1 to TRBJ2-1; 7 nucleotides agree with TRBD2. This CDR3 region has 10 residues. V gave up 2 bases and J gave up 15 bases; unmatched junction bases: 4. CDR1 is DFQATT and CDR2 is SNEGSKA in the germline V gene (reference sequence). CDR3 sequence: CSARWGGVFF. The CDR3 DNA reads TGCAGTGCTAGATGGGGGGGTGTGTTCTTC.

A note on this clonotype: This sequence may be a read error, since a much larger clone differs from it by one base. The chain employs TRBV12-3 or TRBV12-4 and TRBJ2-7; TRBD1 is a possible D gene (6 bases). V was shortened by 6 bases and J by 9 bases, with 21 bases between the two germline ends. The CDR3 totals 14 residues. Here the CDR3 DNA reads TGTGCCAGCAGAGCCGACAGGACCTACGAGTGGCAGTACTTC. Its translation is CASRADRTYEWQYF.

This clonotype was seen a handful of times. The chain employs TRBV20-1 and TRBJ2-4; 8 bases are a match to TRBD2. CDR1 is DFQATT and CDR2 is SNEGSKA in the germline V gene (reference sequence). The CDR3 runs to 15 residues. J gave up 1 base and V 5 bases, and 7 bases lay outside the gene matches. For the CDR3, the DNA is TGCAGTGCTTCCGGGAGGGAGGGGGCCAAAAACATTCAGTACTTC. It codes for CSASGREGAKNIQYF.

The chain joins TRBV20-1 to TRBJ2-7; the match to TRBD1 covers 9 bases. The CDR3 runs to 13 residues. The V gene end was trimmed by 5 bases and the J gene end by 6 bases; junction bases not matched to a gene: 8. CDR1 is DFQATT, CDR2 SNEGSKA, per germline (reference sequence). The CDR3 sequence is CSAEPGTGFEQYF. DNA for the CDR3: TGCAGTGCTGAGCCCGGGACAGGGTTCGAGCAGTACTTC.

This clonotype showed up many times. The genes are TRBV15 and TRBJ2-3; D not resolved. V lost 0 bases and J lost 0, with 10 bases in between. CDR1 is LNHNV, CDR2 YYDKDF, per germline (reference sequence). This CDR3 spans 16 amino acids. The CDR3 protein is CATSRDYGESTDTQYF. The CDR3 DNA reads as TGTGCCACCAGCAGAGATTACGGAGAAAGCACAGATACGCAGTATTTT.

This clonotype came up a few times. The chain recombines TRBV20-1 with TRBJ2-1, with 11 bases identical to TRBD2. TRBJ2-7 matches the DNA end more closely, so the J call is doubtful. The CDR3 is 17 residues long. Germline CDR1 DFQATT, CDR2 SNEGSKA (reference sequence). The CDR3 coding sequence is TGCAGTGCTAGAGCGGCGGTAGCGGGGGGGCCTCACAATGAGCAGTACTTC. It translates to CSARAAVAGGPHNEQYF.

About this clonotype itself: A read error may produce the germline difference seen at one junction end. The chain carries TRBV24-1 and TRBJ1-5; D is uncertain. CDR1 is KGHDR, CDR2 SFDVKD, per germline. This CDR3 spans 12 amino acids. This CDR3 reads CTTSDPEQPQHF. DNA of the CDR3: TGTACCACCAGTGACCCCGAGCAGCCCCAGCATTTT.

The chain has TRBV30 and TRBJ2-5; perhaps TRBD1 as D (6 bases). This CDR3 comprises 13 residues. The ends were cut back, 3 bases at V and 5 bases at J, with 13 bases in the middle. Per the germline V gene, CDR1 is GTSNPN and CDR2 is SVGIG (reference sequence). In nucleotides, the CDR3 is TGTGCCTGGAGAGGGACAATAGGGGAGACCCAGTACTTC. Encoded protein: CAWRGTIGETQYF.

This clonotype appeared many times. This rearrangement joins TRBV10-3 to TRBJ2-1, with 7 bases matching TRBD2. After removal of 0 bases from V and 4 bases from J, the junction contained 6 bases not matched to a gene. Per the germline V gene, CDR1 is ENHRY and CDR2 is SYGVKD. The CDR3 is made up of 16 amino acids. Here the CDR3 reads CAISESVAGAYNEQFF. CDR3 DNA: TGTGCCATCAGTGAGTCGGTGGCGGGAGCTTACAATGAGCAGTTCTTC.

This clonotype was counted a single time. This may arise from a read error, as a much more abundant clone is one base away. The rearrangement links TRBV20-1 to TRBJ1-1; D might be TRBD1 (5 bases). The ends were cut back, 3 bases at V and 7 bases at J, with 15 bases in the middle. This CDR3 comprises 13 residues. Germline lookup yields CDR1 DFQATT and CDR2 SNEGSKA (reference sequence). The CDR3 DNA reads as TGCAGTGCTAGGGGGGTGCCGGGCATTGAAGCTTTCTTT. This sequence encodes CSARGVPGIEAFF.

The CDR3 DNA follows: TGTGCCAGCAGTTTTGGGGGACGCCCCGACAATGAGCAGTACTTC. This sequence encodes CASSFGGRPDNEQYF. The genes are TRBV12-3 or TRBV12-4 and TRBJ2-4; either TRBD1 or TRBD2 may fit D (5 bases each). The CDR3 covers 15 residues. V shed 3 bases and J shed 13 bases, with 22 bases lying between them.

The sample holds many counts of this clonotype. The gene calls are TRBV5-1 and TRBJ2-3; the D gene is possibly TRBD1 (5 bases). The ends were cut back, 0 bases at V and 6 bases at J, with 20 bases in the middle. CDR1 and CDR2 from the germline V gene are SGHRS and YFSETQ. This CDR3 has 17 residues. CDR3 region: CASSLDRIWQGSDTQYF. CDR3 in DNA: TGCGCCAGCAGCTTGGATCGGATTTGGCAGGGAAGCGATACGCAGTATTTT.

J is TRBJ2-1 and V is TRBV7-2; unclear D gene. Germline CDR1 is SGHTA and CDR2 is FQGNSA. Trimming cost V 5 bases and J 13 bases, with 18 bases left between them. CDR3 length equals 13 residues. The CDR3 spells CASSPQVKETQFF. DNA of the CDR3: TGTGCCAGCAGCCCCCAAGTAAAAGAGACCCAGTTCTTC.